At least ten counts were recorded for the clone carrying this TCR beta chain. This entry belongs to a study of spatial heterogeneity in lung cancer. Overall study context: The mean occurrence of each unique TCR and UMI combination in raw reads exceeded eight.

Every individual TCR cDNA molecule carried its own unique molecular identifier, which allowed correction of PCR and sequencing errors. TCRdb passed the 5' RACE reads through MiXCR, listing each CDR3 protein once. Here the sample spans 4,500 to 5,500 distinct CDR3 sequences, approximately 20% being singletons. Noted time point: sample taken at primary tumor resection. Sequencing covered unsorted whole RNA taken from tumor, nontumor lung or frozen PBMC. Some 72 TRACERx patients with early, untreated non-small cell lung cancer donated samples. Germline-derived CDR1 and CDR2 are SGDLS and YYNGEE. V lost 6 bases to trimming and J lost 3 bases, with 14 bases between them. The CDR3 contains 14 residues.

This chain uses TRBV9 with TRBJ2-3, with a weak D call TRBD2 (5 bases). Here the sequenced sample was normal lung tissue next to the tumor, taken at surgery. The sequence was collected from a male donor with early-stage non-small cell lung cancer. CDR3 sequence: CASKREWMTDTQYF. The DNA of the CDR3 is TGTGCCAGCAAGAGGGAGTGGATGACAGATACGCAGTATTTT.